Sequencing of this T cell receptor beta chain was carried out in a study of Graves' ophthalmopathy and Graves' hyperthyroidism. The CDR3 totals 18 residues. The V and J ends lost 4 bases and 4 bases, in that order; junction bases with no gene match: 11. This clonotype was counted a few times. The antigen is not known. Investigators amplified TCR beta CDR3 regions from RNA transcripts. The first round was an RT-PCR with HTBI primers, and the second round was a multiplex PCR. TCRdb re-analysed the multiplex PCR reads in MiXCR, keeping a single row per CDR3 protein. The sample has some 520,000 distinct CDR3 sequences; about 15% are singletons. Patients were left out if they had other autoimmune diseases, uncontrolled infections, pregnancy or lactation. Orbital computed tomography, together with clinical symptoms, serum thyroxine, TRAb and thyroid ultrasound, was used for diagnosis. Study-level results: Stable hyperthyroidism and ophthalmopathy were told apart by a 13-signature model, which achieved about 90% sensitivity and nearly 84% specificity.

Specimen: blood. The receptor was derived from a woman aged 30 to 39 with Graves' ophthalmopathy. This chain uses TRBV12-3 or TRBV12-4 with TRBJ2-2; 11 positions agree with TRBD2. The DNA of the CDR3 is TGTGCCAGCAGTTGGTGGCTAGCGGGAGGTCAAGGCACCGGGGAGCTGTTTTTT. Protein: CASSWWLAGGQGTGELFF.